One TCR beta chain is described in this entry. Antigen unknown. Though nominally healthy at sampling, donors likely had unrecorded immune exposures. This entry belongs to a study of cytomegalovirus exposure and HLA in healthy donors. Study-level information: The roughly 100 million unique TCR beta sequences, from approximately 170 million T cells, were found by an earlier analysis.

Trimming took 6 bases from V and 6 from J, leaving 14 bases between them. The CDR3 totals 14 residues. Germline loops: CDR1 ENHRY, CDR2 SYGVKD. Use of 60 Vbeta and 13 Jbeta primers characterized the PCR. Method: immunoSEQ multiplex PCR; TCRdb's copy keeps in-frame clones and lacks some. In the table there are 200,000 or so clones, roughly nine tenths of which are singletons. General study findings and limits: Published work reported that the classifier diagnosed cytomegalovirus status with high specificity and sensitivity. Earlier results showed most TCR beta V segments being productive about 87% or about 30% of the time.

The chain combines TRBV10-3 with TRBJ1-4; D unresolved. This TCR came from a girl in the first two years of life in good health and CMV-seronegative. The sequencing input was PBMCs. CDR3 sequence (DNA): TGTGCCATCAGGCCCGGTGGAGCGGATGAAAAACTGTTTTTT. Its protein is CAIRPGGADEKLFF.